Below, 18 T cell receptor beta chains from the same sample are listed, as sequenced in a study of cytomegalovirus exposure and HLA in healthy donors. Primers included in the PCR were 60 Vbeta and 13 Jbeta primers. Profiled with immunoSEQ multiplex PCR; TCRdb holds only in-frame clones, not every one. The sample includes 120,000 to 150,000 clones, roughly 80% of them seen just once. Sequenced: PBMCs. The receptors stem from a man in his thirties or forties in good health and CMV-seropositive.

The genes are TRBV5-1 and TRBJ2-2; TRBD2 is a possible D gene (5 bases). Germline lookup yields CDR1 SGHRS and CDR2 YFSETQ. The CDR3 runs 15 residues. V was shortened by 4 bases and J by 0 bases, with 10 bases between the two germline ends. The DNA of the CDR3 is TGCGCCAGCAGCCTAGCCTACACGAACACCGGGGAGCTGTTTTTT. Amino acid sequence: CASSLAYTNTGELFF.

The chain joins TRBV6-5 to TRBJ2-5; possible D gene TRBD1, 6 bases. Judging by the DNA end, TRBJ2-7 fits better; the J call may be wrong. Germline V gene sequence: CDR1 MNHEY, CDR2 SVGAGI. This CDR3 has 14 residues. CDR3 sequence reads: CASSYLGQSYEQYF. The CDR3 coding sequence is TGTGCCAGCAGTTACCTAGGACAGTCCTACGAGCAGTACTTC.

V gene TRBV30 combines with J gene TRBJ2-3, with D maybe TRBD2 (6 bases). The CDR3 sequence is 13 residues long. The germline V gene encodes CDR1 GTSNPN and CDR2 SVGIG (reference sequence). V dropped 0 bases and J dropped 3 bases, with 7 bases sitting between them. CDR3 sequence reads: CAWSVLATDTQYF. The CDR3 coding sequence is TGTGCCTGGAGTGTACTAGCAACAGATACGCAGTATTTT.

The V gene is TRBV30, the J gene TRBJ2-5; D gene ambiguous. Germline V gives CDR1 GTSNPN, CDR2 SVGIG (reference sequence). The V and J ends lost 0 bases and 4 bases respectively, with 12 bases between them. The CDR3 has 14 amino acids. In DNA form, the CDR3 reads TGTGCCTGGAGTGTCGGTAGATCTGGAGAGACCCAGTACTTC. Translation: CAWSVGRSGETQYF. Full variable domain (outside the CDR3, taken from reference TRBV30 and TRBJ2-5): SQTIHQWPATLVQPVGSPLSLECTVEGTSNPNLYWYRQAAGRGLQLLFYSVGIGQISSEVPQNLSASRPQDRQFILSSKKLLLSDSGFYLCAWSVGRSGETQYFGPGTRLLVL.

The rearrangement joins TRBV7-6 to TRBJ1-4; 7 bases line up with TRBD1. Trimming at V came to 3 bases and at J to 5 bases, leaving 9 bases not matched to a gene. The germline gives CDR1 SGHVS, CDR2 FNYEAQ. The CDR3 length is 16 residues. The CDR3 loop is CASSFSPGQLNEKLFF. In DNA, the CDR3 is TGTGCCAGCAGCTTTTCGCCGGGACAGCTAAATGAAAAACTGTTTTTT.

The rearrangement links TRBV18 to TRBJ1-5; TRBD1 matches 10 bases. CDR1 KGHSH and CDR2 LQKENI come from the germline V gene. Losses at the gene ends were 4 bases for V and 7 bases for J; bases not matched to a gene: 4. This CDR3 spans 14 amino acids. The CDR3 region is CASSLGTGDQPQHF. Written as DNA, the CDR3 is TGTGCCAGCTCACTTGGGACAGGGGACCAGCCCCAGCATTTT.

The rearrangement links TRBV14 to TRBJ2-1; 7 bases fit TRBD2. This CDR3 is built from 18 residues. J was trimmed by 5 bases and V by 2 bases; bases with no gene match: 15. CDR1 is SGHDN and CDR2 is FVKESK in the germline V gene. CDR3 in amino acids: CASSQPWEGTKYNNEQFF. The CDR3 coding sequence is TGTGCCAGCAGCCAACCATGGGAGGGGACTAAATATAACAATGAGCAGTTCTTC.

The V and J genes are TRBV28 and TRBJ2-7; 8 bases are shared with TRBD2. Trimming cost V 2 bases and J 1 base; bases outside gene matches: 7. The CDR3 runs to 16 residues. Germline assignment: CDR1 MDHEN and CDR2 SYDVKM. The CDR3 protein is CASSLLILAGSYEQYF. CDR3 in DNA: TGTGCCAGCAGTTTACTTATCCTAGCGGGTTCCTACGAGCAGTACTTC.

The chain couples TRBV28 to TRBJ1-2; weak D call: TRBD1 (6 bases). The CDR3 sequence is 13 residues long. CDR1 and CDR2 from the germline V gene are MDHEN and SYDVKM. Trimming took 4 bases from V and 4 from J, leaving 10 bases between them. CDR3 bases: TGTGCCAGCAGTTCCGGGACACTCTATGGCTACACCTTC. Amino acid sequence: CASSSGTLYGYTF.

Comment on this clone: The junction shows a germline mismatch at one end, possibly a read error. This sequence joins TRBV5-4 and TRBJ2-6, with a possible D match to TRBD2 (6 bases). Germline V gene sequence: CDR1 SGHNT, CDR2 YYREEE (reference sequence). This CDR3 is 16 amino acids long. CDR3 nucleotides: TGTGCCAGCAGCTTGGTAGGCGGGGTTGGGGCCAACGGCCTGACTTTC. This codes for CASSLVGGVGANGLTF.

DNA of the CDR3: TGTGCCAGCAGTACCCGACAGCACACTGAAGCTTTCTTT. The encoded protein is CASSTRQHTEAFF. This rearrangement joins TRBV2 to TRBJ1-1, with a possible D match to TRBD1 (5 bases). The V end was cut by 5 bases, the J end by 3 bases, with 10 bases between. Germline assignment: CDR1 SNHLY and CDR2 FYNNEI. CDR3 length: 13 amino acids.

This clone was observed a single time. The chain has TRBV6-5 and TRBJ2-7; 7 positions match TRBD2. J gave up 5 bases and V 6 bases, and 7 bases lay outside the gene matches. Germline V CDR1 and CDR2: MNHEY, SVGAGI. This CDR3 has 13 amino acids. CDR3 protein: CASSLREGNEQYF. The CDR3, as DNA: TGTGCCAGCAGCCTCAGGGAGGGGAACGAGCAGTACTTC.

The chain links TRBV28 to TRBJ2-2, with D tentatively TRBD1 (6 bases). CDR3 length: 12 residues. V dropped 8 bases and J dropped 7 bases, with 11 bases sitting between them. In germline, CDR1 is MDHEN, CDR2 SYDVKM. The CDR3 DNA sequence: TGTGCCAGCCACAGGGCTCACGGGGAGCTGTTTTTT. It translates to CASHRAHGELFF.

This clone has just one count. The J gene is TRBJ1-5, the V gene TRBV6-1; TRBD1 might be the D (5 bases). The ends were cut back, 6 bases at V and 6 bases at J, with 12 bases in the middle. The CDR3 totals 13 residues. Germline values: CDR1 MNHNS, CDR2 SASEGT. CDR3 sequence reads: CASRDILRQPQHF. In nucleotides, the CDR3 is TGTGCCAGCAGGGACATTCTACGTCAGCCCCAGCATTTT.

This chain connects TRBV10-3 to TRBJ2-1; weak D call: TRBD1 (6 bases). The germline CDR1 and CDR2 sequences are ENHRY and SYGVKD. The V gene lost 0 bases and the J gene lost 0 bases, with 18 bases spanning the gap. The CDR3 has 19 residues. The CDR3 reads CAISESTGRQASSYNEQFF. The CDR3 coding sequence is TGTGCCATCAGTGAGTCTACGGGCAGACAGGCGAGCTCCTACAATGAGCAGTTCTTC.

A single count supports this clone. V and J are TRBV4-3 and TRBJ2-7; D is possibly TRBD1 (6 bases). The CDR3 has 13 amino acids. Germline assignment: CDR1 LGHNA and CDR2 YSLEER. V lost 1 base to trimming and J lost 11 bases, with 15 bases between them. The CDR3 region has the DNA TGCGCCAGCAGCCAAGGTGGGGCAGGGGTGAAGTACTTC. Amino acid sequence: CASSQGGAGVKYF.

This chain joins TRBV19 and TRBJ2-1; 7 nucleotides agree with TRBD2. The V and J ends lost 10 bases and 4 bases, in that order; junction bases with no gene match: 13. The CDR3 length is 15 residues. Germline V CDR1 and CDR2: LNHDA, SQIVND (reference sequence). The CDR3 sequence: CATGSLAEGYNEQFF. The CDR3 DNA sequence: TGTGCCACAGGGAGCCTAGCGGAAGGATACAATGAGCAGTTCTTC.

This clone was seen only a few times. The chain carries TRBV4-1 and TRBJ2-6; D not resolved. The length of the CDR3 is 16 residues. Germline values: CDR1 MGHRA, CDR2 YSYEKL. Deletions cut 0 bases from V and 0 bases from J, with 6 bases between. The CDR3 DNA reads TGCGCCAGCAGCCAAGATCACAGCTCTGGGGCCAACGTCCTGACTTTC. This sequence encodes CASSQDHSSGANVLTF.